A single sample is the source of the 24 T cell receptor beta chains below, sequenced in a study of cytomegalovirus exposure and HLA in healthy donors. PCR was performed using 60 Vbeta and 13 Jbeta primers. Profiling relied on immunoSEQ multiplex PCR, and the TCRdb table lists in-frame clones only, not all of them. The profile shows some 110,000 clones, about four fifths of them singletons. The sequencing input was PBMCs. The receptors derive from a man aged 25-45 years in good health and CMV-seropositive.

About this clone: A much larger clone differs by one base, so this may be a read error. The gene calls are TRBV2 and TRBJ2-3, with 10 bases that match TRBD2. This CDR3 comprises 15 residues. V trimming: 2 bases; J trimming: 1 base; junction bases outside the gene matches: 0. Germline V CDR1 and CDR2: SNHLY, FYNNEI. CDR3 sequence (DNA): TGTGCCAGCAGTGAACTAGCGGGAGGCACAGATACGCAGTATTTT. Its protein is CASSELAGGTDTQYF.

The rearrangement joins TRBV7-2 to TRBJ1-2, with D perhaps matching TRBD1 (6 bases). CDR3 length equals 14 residues. Trimming took off 8 bases at V and 4 bases at J, with 17 bases between the two ends. Germline V gene sequence: CDR1 SGHTA, CDR2 FQGNSA. The CDR3 is CASVSGGAIYGYTF. CDR3 DNA sequence: TGTGCCAGCGTATCGGGGGGCGCAATCTATGGCTACACCTTC.

This chain links TRBV7-3 with TRBJ2-3, with TRBD2 matching over 12 bases. Germline V CDR1 and CDR2: SGHTA, FQGTGA. The J segment lost 4 bases and the V segment lost 3 bases, leaving 2 bases of the junction unmatched. The CDR3 spans 15 residues. The CDR3 bases are TGTGCCAGCAGCTTTCTAGCGGGGGGGCCAGATACGCAGTATTTT. This sequence encodes CASSFLAGGPDTQYF.

The V gene is TRBV6-5, the J gene TRBJ1-3; D perhaps matches TRBD1 (6 bases). V was shortened by 10 bases and J by 4 bases, with 17 bases between the two germline ends. CDR1 is MNHEY and CDR2 is SVGAGI in the germline V gene. There are 14 residues in the CDR3. The CDR3 DNA reads TGTGCCACTTCAGCCGGGGGGCCCGGAAACACCATATATTTT. Translation gives CATSAGGPGNTIYF.

The chain is built from TRBV28 and TRBJ2-7, with 10 bases identical to TRBD1. The CDR3 extends over 15 amino acids. CDR1 and CDR2 (germline): MDHEN, SYDVKM. The V gene end was trimmed by 3 bases and the J gene end by 7 bases; junction bases not matched to a gene: 9. The CDR3 sequence is CASSFPGQGSWEQYF. CDR3 nucleotides: TGTGCCAGCAGTTTTCCGGGACAGGGGTCGTGGGAGCAGTACTTC.

The rearrangement joins TRBV5-6 to TRBJ2-7; 8 nucleotides line up with TRBD1. Germline V gene sequence: CDR1 SGHDT, CDR2 YYEEEE. The trim removed 3 bases at V and 3 bases at J, leaving 8 bases unmatched. This CDR3 comprises 15 residues. The chain's CDR3 is CASSYLPQGGYEQYV. The CDR3 nucleotides read TGTGCCAGCAGCTACCTCCCACAGGGGGGCTACGAGCAGTACGTC.

The chain is built from TRBV4-1 and TRBJ1-3, with D perhaps TRBD1 (5 bases). Trimming removed 0 bases from V and 4 bases from J, with 13 bases in between. Germline V gives CDR1 MGHRA, CDR2 YSYEKL. The CDR3 is made up of 16 amino acids. The CDR3: CASSQDRAGNGNTIYF. The CDR3 DNA is TGCGCCAGCAGCCAAGATAGGGCAGGGAACGGAAACACCATATATTTT.

This CDR3 is CASSARQGTEAFF. CDR3 sequence (DNA): TGTGCCAGCAGTGCCAGACAGGGTACTGAAGCTTTCTTT. The gene calls are TRBV6-1 and TRBJ1-1, with 7 nucleotides matching TRBD1. Germline V gene lookup returns CDR1 MNHNS and CDR2 SASEGT. The CDR3 is 13 residues long. V lost 4 bases to trimming and J lost 5 bases; unmatched junction nucleotides: 4.

The rearrangement links TRBV7-2 to TRBJ2-5, with 8 bases that match TRBD1. The CDR3 runs to 16 residues. Germline CDR1 SGHTA, CDR2 FQGNSA. After removal of 1 base from V and 1 base from J, the junction contained 5 bases not matched to a gene. The DNA for the CDR3 is TGTGCCAGCAGCTTAGTGTCAGGGGGCCGCCAAGAGACCCAGTACTTC. It codes for CASSLVSGGRQETQYF.

This chain uses TRBV18 with TRBJ2-7; 14 bases line up with TRBD2. V shed 2 bases, J shed 6 bases, and the junction held 6 bases outside the gene matches. CDR1 KGHSH and CDR2 LQKENI come from the germline V gene. The CDR3 has 16 residues. CDR3 protein: CASSPGTSGRKFEQYV. In DNA form, the CDR3 reads TGTGCCAGCTCACCAGGGACTAGCGGGAGAAAATTCGAGCAGTACGTC.

The V and J genes are TRBV6-1 and TRBJ2-2; D might be TRBD2 (7 bases). The germline V gene has CDR1 MNHNS and CDR2 SASEGT. This CDR3 spans 14 amino acids. Between the trimmed V and J ends, which lost 8 bases and 5 bases, there was a span of 15 bases. CDR3 nucleotides: TGTGCCAGCGGGGGGGCCCGATTAACCGGGGAGCTGTTTTTT. Protein sequence: CASGGARLTGELFF.

This rearrangement joins TRBV5-4 to TRBJ2-2, with TRBD2 matching over 8 bases. CDR3 length equals 16 residues. Germline CDR1 reads SGHNT; CDR2 reads YYREEE (reference sequence). Germline trimming cut 1 base from V and 4 bases from J; bases unmatched to any gene: 6. The CDR3 DNA reads TGTGCCAGCAGCTTGCCAAAGCGGGAGAGCACCGGGGAGCTGTTTTTT. Translating gives CASSLPKRESTGELFF. The whole variable domain, filled in from reference TRBV5-4 and TRBJ2-2, reads ETGVTQSPTHLIKTRGQQVTLRCSSQSGHNTVSWYQQALGQGPQFIFQYYREEENGRGNFPPRFSGLQFPNYSSELNVNALELDDSALYLCASSLPKRESTGELFFGEGSRLTVL.

V usage is TRBV18 and J usage is TRBJ2-1, with 8 bases identical to TRBD2. Germline assignment: CDR1 KGHSH and CDR2 LQKENI. This CDR3 spans 16 amino acids. J gave up 0 bases and V 3 bases, and 4 bases lay outside the gene matches. CDR3 sequence: CASSPLAGSSYNEQFF. The CDR3 bases are TGTGCCAGCTCACCTCTAGCGGGTAGCTCCTACAATGAGCAGTTCTTC. Full variable domain (rest looked up from reference TRBV18 and TRBJ2-1): NAGVMQNPRHLVRRRGQEARLRCSPMKGHSHVYWYRQLPEEGLKFMVYLQKENIIDESGMPKERFSAEFPKEGPSILRIQQVVRGDSAAYFCASSPLAGSSYNEQFFGPGTRLTVL.

The chain joins TRBV4-1 to TRBJ2-1; D possibly corresponds to TRBD1 (5 bases). The CDR3 runs 12 residues. From germline, CDR1 is MGHRA and CDR2 YSYEKL. The V and J ends lost 2 bases and 8 bases respectively, with 7 bases between them. The chain's CDR3 is CASSQWGDEQFF. As DNA, the CDR3 is TGCGCCAGCAGCCAATGGGGCGATGAGCAGTTCTTC.

The genes are TRBV11-2 and TRBJ2-7, with 9 nucleotides matching TRBD2. The CDR3 totals 15 residues. After removal of 5 bases from V and 2 bases from J, the junction contained 7 bases not matched to a gene. From germline, CDR1 is SGHAT and CDR2 FQNNGV. The CDR3 is CASSDSTSGTYEQYV. The CDR3 nucleotides are TGTGCCAGCAGCGATTCGACTAGCGGAACCTACGAGCAGTACGTC.

This rearrangement joins TRBV5-1 to TRBJ2-4; tentative D call: TRBD1 (5 bases). The germline V gene has CDR1 SGHRS and CDR2 YFSETQ. The germline V and J ends were trimmed by 1 base and 2 bases, with 7 bases remaining between them. The CDR3 consists of 14 residues. This chain's CDR3 is CASSLQGSKNIQYF. The CDR3 DNA is TGCGCCAGCAGCTTGCAGGGTTCCAAAAACATTCAGTACTTC.

The chain links TRBV28 to TRBJ1-1; no clear D gene. V was clipped by 1 base and J by 2 bases, with 5 bases between them. The CDR3 runs to 13 residues. CDR1 and CDR2 from the germline V gene are MDHEN and SYDVKM. Here the CDR3 reads CASSLLANTEAFF. CDR3 sequence (DNA): TGTGCCAGCAGTTTATTGGCCAACACTGAAGCTTTCTTT.

The V call is TRBV5-1, the J call TRBJ1-5; D remains unclear. Deletions cut 0 bases from V and 2 bases from J, with 9 bases between. Germline CDR1 and CDR2: SGHRS and YFSETQ. The length of the CDR3 is 15 residues. CDR3 in DNA: TGCGCCAGCAGCTTGGATTCTATGGGCAATCAGCCCCAGCATTTT. This codes for CASSLDSMGNQPQHF.

In DNA form, the CDR3 reads TGTGCCAGCAGCTTTCAGGACAGGGTGTCCTACGAGCAGTACGTC. The encoded protein is CASSFQDRVSYEQYV. V and J are TRBV5-6 and TRBJ2-7; TRBD1 aligns across 8 bases. The V gene's germline CDR1 is SGHDT and CDR2 YYEEEE. CDR3 length: 15 residues. The trim removed 2 bases at V and 1 base at J, leaving 5 bases unmatched.

J is TRBJ2-1 and V is TRBV30; D is undetermined. Germline V lookup: CDR1 GTSNPN, CDR2 SVGIG (reference sequence). This CDR3 region has 12 residues. Trimming removed 2 bases from V and 9 bases from J, with 11 bases in between. In nucleotides, the CDR3 is TGTGCCTGGAGTCCCCCCGTCGGTGAGCAGTTCTTC. Protein product: CAWSPPVGEQFF.

This chain links TRBV2 with TRBJ1-2; no clear D gene. V lost 3 bases and J 4 bases, leaving 9 bases between the germline ends. CDR1 SNHLY and CDR2 FYNNEI come from the germline V gene. This CDR3 spans 13 amino acids. CDR3 residues: CASSDQAIYGYTF. The CDR3 DNA reads as TGTGCCAGCAGTGACCAGGCCATCTATGGCTACACCTTC.

This clone was recorded a few times. V gene TRBV6-5 combines with J gene TRBJ2-6; TRBD1 might be the D (6 bases). This CDR3 is built from 16 residues. Germline V gene data show CDR1 as MNHEY and CDR2 as SVGAGI. Trimming removed 0 bases from V and 0 bases from J, with 6 bases in between. Here the CDR3 reads CASSYSGGSGANVLTF. CDR3 in DNA: TGTGCCAGCAGTTACTCAGGGGGCTCTGGGGCCAACGTCCTGACTTTC.

The genes are TRBV6-1 and TRBJ2-1; 7 bases are shared with TRBD2. CDR3 length: 14 residues. CDR1 MNHNS and CDR2 SASEGT come from the germline V gene. V dropped 10 bases and J dropped 9; count of bases not matched to a gene: 15. CDR3 in amino acids: CATRPGGSFSEQFF. The CDR3 DNA sequence: TGTGCCACCAGGCCGGGCGGGAGTTTTAGTGAGCAGTTCTTC.

V usage is TRBV5-5 and J usage is TRBJ2-2; D may be TRBD1 (5 bases). The CDR3 runs 13 residues. From germline, CDR1 is SGHKS and CDR2 YYEKEE (reference sequence). The V end was cut by 4 bases, the J end by 6 bases, with 10 bases between. The CDR3: CASSQGDAGELFF. Written as DNA, the CDR3 is TGTGCCAGCAGCCAGGGTGATGCCGGGGAGCTGTTTTTT. The full variable domain, rest sourced from reference TRBV5-5 and TRBJ2-2, is DAGVTQSPTHLIKTRGQQVTLRCSPISGHKSVSWYQQVLGQGPQFIFQYYEKEERGRGNFPDRFSARQFPNYSSELNVNALLLGDSALYLCASSQGDAGELFFGEGSRLTVL.